A selection of T cell receptor beta chains follows, all from one sample in a study of T cells in Graves' hyperthyroidism and ophthalmopathy. MiXCR, run by TCRdb on the multiplex PCR reads, gives a single entry per CDR3 protein. The data hold around 400,000 distinct CDR3 sequences, with about 12% observed a single time. Sequencing used blood. The receptors here all came from a woman between 18 and 29 years old with Graves' hyperthyroidism. CDR3s include the opening cysteine and the closing phenylalanine or tryptophan. A D gene is named only where the DNA matches it firmly. The size of a clone is reported for some rows only, either as once, few or many, or as a class for expanded clones.

V gene	J gene	CDR3 length	D gene	clone size	CDR3 DNA	CDR3 protein
TRBV5-1	TRBJ2-7	19	NA	NA	TGCGCCAGCAGCTTACCTAAACCAGACAGGTTCGATGCCACCTACGAGCAGTACTTC	CASSLPKPDRFDATYEQYF
TRBV7-2	TRBJ1-1	14	NA	many	TGTGCCAGCAGCCCTGGGGCCAGGACTGTTGAAGCTTTCTTT	CASSPGARTVEAFF
TRBV15	TRBJ1-2	13	NA	NA	TGTGCCACCAGCAGAGACAGCTTCTATGGCTACACCTTC	CATSRDSFYGYTF
TRBV12-3/TRBV12-4	TRBJ1-2	13	TRBD1	many	TGTGCCAGCAGTTCGGACAGGGTGTATGGCTACACCTTC	CASSSDRVYGYTF
TRBV19	TRBJ2-2	16	TRBD1	NA	TGTGCCAGTAGTCCCGGGACAGGGGGCTTCACCGGGGAGCTGTTTTTT	CASSPGTGGFTGELFF
TRBV28	TRBJ1-4	14	NA	many	TGTGCCACCCTTCCAAGAACAACTAATGAAAAACTGTTTTTT	CATLPRTTNEKLFF
TRBV7-6	TRBJ1-6	14	TRBD1	many	TGTGCCAGCAGCCCCCGGGACAGGGGATCACCCCTCCACTTT	CASSPRDRGSPLHF
TRBV29-1	TRBJ2-3	12	NA	many	TGCAGCGTTGTTGTGTCCGCAGATACGCAGTATTTT	CSVVVSADTQYF
TRBV20-1	TRBJ2-3	13	NA	many	TGCAGTGCTAAGGTTGCTAGCACAGATACGCAGTATTTT	CSAKVASTDTQYF
TRBV5-1	TRBJ1-2	15	NA	many	TGCGCCAGCAGCTCCTCCGGGACAAACACTTATGGCTACACCTTC	CASSSSGTNTYGYTF
TRBV27	TRBJ1-5	15	NA	many	TGTGCCAGCAATAACAGCTCCCTCAGCAATCAGCCCCAGCATTTT	CASNNSSLSNQPQHF
TRBV28	TRBJ2-1	15	NA	NA	TGTGCCAGCAGGGGACAAAGGCCACACGGTAATGAGCAGTTCTTC	CASRGQRPHGNEQFF
TRBV9	TRBJ1-1	13	NA	many	TGTGCCAGCAGCGTATCTTTGAACACTGAAGCTTTCTTT	CASSVSLNTEAFF
TRBV6-1	TRBJ2-1	14	TRBD2	NA	TGTGCCAGCAGTATGGGACTAGTCTACAATGAGCAGTTCTTC	CASSMGLVYNEQFF
TRBV20-1	TRBJ2-3	12	NA	many	TGCAGTGCTAGAGATAGCCTCACAACGCAGTATTTT	CSARDSLTTQYF
TRBV6-1	TRBJ1-2	14	NA	many	TGTGCCAGCAGCTCCGACAGCGGAGGTTATGGCTACACCTTC	CASSSDSGGYGYTF
TRBV27	TRBJ2-7	15	NA	many	TGTGCCAGCAGTACCGCGTGGGGGGCGGGATACGAGCAGTACTTC	CASSTAWGAGYEQYF
TRBV7-9	TRBJ2-3	13	NA	few	TGTGCCAGCAGCCGTTACAGCACAGATACGCAGTATTTT	CASSRYSTDTQYF
TRBV2	TRBJ1-1	17	NA	many	TGTGCCAGCAGTGACTTCCGGGGCCTCAAACCGGGCACTGAAGCTTTCTTT	CASSDFRGLKPGTEAFF